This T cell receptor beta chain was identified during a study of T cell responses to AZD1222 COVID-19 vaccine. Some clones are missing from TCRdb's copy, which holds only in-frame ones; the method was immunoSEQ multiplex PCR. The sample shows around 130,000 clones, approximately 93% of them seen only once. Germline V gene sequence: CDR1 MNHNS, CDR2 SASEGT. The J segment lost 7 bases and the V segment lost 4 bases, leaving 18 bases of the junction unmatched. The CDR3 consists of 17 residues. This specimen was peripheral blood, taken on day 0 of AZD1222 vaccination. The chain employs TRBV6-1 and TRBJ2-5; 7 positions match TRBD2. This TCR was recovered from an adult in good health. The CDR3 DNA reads TGTGCCAGCAGTGTTGAGACTAGCAGATATCCAAGAGGGACCCAGTACTTC. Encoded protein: CASSVETSRYPRGTQYF.